These 2 T cell receptor beta chains came from one sample sequenced in a study of blood T cell repertoires in COVID-19 (dated by TCRdb to 2018 to 2020). The receptor library was made with the immunoSEQ multiplex PCR assay. Drawn from immuneACCESS, this table holds only the in-frame rearrangements with V and J called that TCRdb kept. Clones are partly lost; checked studies trace under half to an unresolved V gene and leave the rest unexplained. Present in this sample are 130,000 to 150,000 clones, approximately 87% of which were seen just once. Of the sample, over 8.5% falls within the top ten clones. Sequenced input: peripheral blood. The receptors come from a woman in her forties or fifties with active or convalescent COVID-19.

V and J are TRBV7-3 and TRBJ2-1, with 11 bases fitting TRBD2. J was trimmed by 6 bases and V by 2 bases; bases with no gene match: 6. The V gene's germline CDR1 is SGHTA and CDR2 FQGTGA. The CDR3 totals 16 residues. CDR3 sequence reads: CASSLYSSGRTNEQFF. CDR3 nucleotide sequence: TGTGCCAGCAGCTTATATTCTAGCGGGAGGACCAATGAGCAGTTCTTC.

V is TRBV19 and J is TRBJ1-1; TRBD1 agrees at 8 bases. Unmatched junction bases numbered 6, after V lost 5 bases and J lost 4 bases. The CDR3 contains 14 residues. Germline CDR1 reads LNHDA; CDR2 reads SQIVND (reference sequence). The CDR3 bases are TGTGCCAGTAGTCACAGGGGGGACGGCACTGAAGCTTTCTTT. Encoded protein: CASSHRGDGTEAFF.